The sequence of this T cell receptor beta chain was determined in a study of neurological immune-mediated disorders. Study-wide results and caveats: No expanded-clone CDR3 amino acid sequence recurred across subjects, suggesting private TCR-beta repertoires. Phylogenetic grouping placed 18 of 34 multiple sclerosis patients' repertoires in one related-CDR3 cluster, a possible signature.

The sample holds a few counts of this clonotype. Its antigen is undetermined. Each CDR3 protein is one row after TCRdb ran MiXCR on the 5' RACE reads. The sample consists of 55,000 or so distinct CDR3 sequences, 4% of them appearing once. Germline CDR1 reads LNHNV; CDR2 reads YYDKDF (reference sequence). The CDR3 has 15 amino acids. V was clipped by 3 bases and J by 6 bases, with 15 bases between them. The rearrangement joins TRBV15 to TRBJ2-1; no clear D gene. Material: CD4+ T cells from blood. The receptor was isolated from a woman between 40 and 55 years old with multiple sclerosis. CDR3 in DNA: TGTGCCACCAGCAGGGGAAGATCCCCTGGCAATGAGCAGTTCTTC. Its protein product is CATSRGRSPGNEQFF.